The rows below give T cell receptor beta chains drawn from one sample of a study of low-dose radiotherapy and immunotherapy resistance in tumors. TCRdb passed the reads through MiXCR, listing each CDR3 protein once. Among 75,000 to 95,000 distinct CDR3 sequences listed, 9.4% were seen once. This specimen was PBMCs, taken before treatment. Receptor source: a male donor with prostate cancer. Each CDR3 is given with its conserved first and last residue. A D gene is named only where the DNA matches it firmly. A clone size is listed for some rows: how often the clone was seen (once, few, many), or a class if it is expanded.

TRBV14,TRBJ2-7,TRBD2,17,NA,CASSRTTSGSNPYEQYF,TGTGCCAGCAGCCGGACTACTAGCGGGAGTAACCCCTACGAGCAGTACTTC
TRBV2,TRBJ1-2,TRBD1,14,many,CASKLDRGPGGYTF,TGTGCCAGCAAGCTGGACAGGGGGCCTGGTGGCTACACCTTC
TRBV4-2,TRBJ2-7,TRBD1,14,many,CASSQPGQVPEQYF,TGTGCCAGCAGCCAACCGGGACAGGTTCCCGAGCAGTACTTC
TRBV12-3/TRBV12-4,TRBJ1-1,TRBD1,15,many,CASSFRGTEANQAFF,TGTGCCAGCAGTTTTCGGGGGACAGAGGCTAACCAAGCTTTCTTT
TRBV28,TRBJ1-1,TRBD1,15,many,CASRDWTGSVTEAFF,TGTGCCAGCAGGGATTGGACAGGGTCTGTGACTGAAGCTTTCTTT
TRBV24-1,TRBJ1-5,TRBD1,15,NA,CATSDPGQPNQPQHF,TGTGCCACCAGTGACCCGGGACAGCCCAATCAGCCCCAGCATTTT
TRBV19,TRBJ2-1,NA,15,many,CASSIEQGRYNEQFF,TGTGCCAGTAGTATAGAGCAGGGGAGGTACAATGAGCAGTTCTTC
TRBV12-3/TRBV12-4,TRBJ2-3,NA,17,many,CASSPPPDGNEVDTQYF,TGTGCCAGCAGTCCTCCTCCCGACGGAAACGAGGTGGATACGCAGTATTTT
TRBV30,TRBJ1-4,NA,14,many,CAWSVLGSNEKLFF,TGTGCCTGGAGTGTACTCGGGTCTAATGAAAAACTGTTTTTT
TRBV28,TRBJ2-1,TRBD2,18,many,CAIEGTWTSGRIGNEQFF,TGTGCCATCGAAGGAACCTGGACTAGCGGGAGGATAGGGAATGAGCAGTTCTTC
TRBV7-6,TRBJ2-2,TRBD1,19,many,CASSLFGTGFLANTGELFF,TGTGCCAGCAGCTTATTCGGGACAGGGTTCCTCGCGAACACCGGGGAGCTGTTTTTT
TRBV10-3,TRBJ1-6,NA,15,NA,CAISGGRINNSPLHF,TGTGCCATCAGTGGGGGGCGTATCAATAATTCACCCCTCCACTTT
TRBV20-1,TRBJ1-2,TRBD1,14,many,CSASGGQGNYGYTF,TGCAGTGCTAGTGGAGGACAGGGCAACTATGGCTACACCTTC
TRBV29-1,TRBJ2-4,TRBD1,13,many,CSVSGTGGNIQYF,TGCAGCGTCTCCGGGACAGGAGGTAACATTCAGTACTTC
TRBV18,TRBJ2-1,TRBD2,13,NA,CASSPGTSGEQFF,TGTGCCAGCTCACCGGGAACTAGCGGTGAGCAGTTCTTC
TRBV20-1,TRBJ1-2,NA,13,many,CSAGELAAGGYTF,TGCAGTGCTGGAGAACTAGCCGCTGGGGGCTACACCTTC
TRBV7-6,TRBJ2-1,NA,17,few,CASSLAQTASSYNEQFF,TGTGCCAGCAGCTTAGCGCAGACCGCTAGCTCCTACAATGAGCAGTTCTTC
TRBV28,TRBJ2-7,NA,11,many,CASSSPYEQYF,TGTGCCAGCAGTAGCCCCTACGAGCAGTACTTC
TRBV20-1,TRBJ2-5,TRBD2,17,many,CSARPTASGRRQETQYF,TGCAGTGCTAGACCTACTGCTAGCGGGAGAAGGCAAGAGACCCAGTACTTC
TRBV28,TRBJ1-1,NA,15,once,CASSPPAGAGTEAFF,TGTGCCAGCAGTCCCCCGGCAGGGGCCGGCACTGAAGCTTTCTTT
TRBV10-3,TRBJ2-3,TRBD2,13,many,CATLAGGPDTQYF,TGTGCCACCCTAGCGGGAGGGCCAGATACGCAGTATTTT
TRBV21-1,TRBJ2-3,NA,18,many,CASSKALGTSGSTDTQYF,TGTGCCAGCAGCAAAGCGCTAGGGACTAGCGGGAGCACAGATACGCAGTATTTT
TRBV7-2,TRBJ2-1,NA,16,many,CASSSGGGSAYNEQFF,TGTGCCAGCAGCTCCGGGGGCGGGTCCGCCTACAATGAGCAGTTCTTC
TRBV7-2,TRBJ1-3,NA,13,many,CASTGTLGNTIYF,TGTGCCAGCACCGGGACTTTAGGAAACACCATATATTTT
TRBV7-2,TRBJ2-1,TRBD2,14,many,CASSLTSVGHEQFF,TGTGCCAGCAGCTTAACTAGCGTGGGGCATGAGCAGTTCTTC
TRBV7-2,TRBJ1-1,TRBD1,18,many,CASSLGPSSGQGGTEAFF,TGTGCCAGCAGCTTAGGCCCAAGCTCTGGACAGGGTGGTACTGAAGCTTTCTTT
TRBV19,TRBJ1-2,NA,14,many,CASSIVGFPHGYTF,TGTGCCAGTAGTATAGTAGGATTCCCACATGGCTACACCTTC